This TCR beta chain comes out of a study of T cell responses to AZD1222 COVID-19 vaccine listed by TCRdb under 2021. Broadly, across the study: AZD1222 recipients with second doses at about 4 weeks or about 12 weeks were pooled, because spike-specific TCR depth and breadth did not differ between schedules. A total of approximately 240 trial participants underwent TCR sequencing, of whom around 200 received two doses of AZD1222 and some 26 received two doses of the MenACWY control vaccine. Trial participants were enrolled by age into 18-55, 56-69 and 70-plus year subgroups, with approximately 150, 30 and 60 TCR-sequenced participants respectively. The full study reports these points: Participants were mostly white British, with more females than males. The authors suggested clonal diversity may have been underestimated. Reportedly, almost half of the unique spike-specific TCRs recognized epitopes lying outside the regions that are mutated in the B.1.351 and B.1.1.7 variants. The 56-69-year group was small, and its depth increase did not reach significance, likely because of low power. Conclusions about previously exposed vaccinees were limited because only a handful of AZD1222 recipients were SARS-CoV-2 seropositive at baseline. After two AZD1222 doses, spike-specific TCR breadth and depth were significantly higher than at day 0 and than in MenACWY recipients. Because no day 14 peak-response samples were available, the repertoires could be characterized only after the peak T cell response. The whole spike protein was spanned by vaccine-associated CD4 TCRs, and dominant responses were seen in regions 160-218 and 743-854.

Notes on this clone: No cognate antigen has been identified for it. Base qualities are not at hand, and no much larger clone is one base apart.

The sample's time point, from its label and the paper: baseline before first vaccination. The vaccinee samples were drawn from two UK trials, COV001 and COV002, one of which was a single-blind randomized controlled phase 2/3 trial testing AZD1222 (ChAdOx1 nCoV-19) in healthy adults. For TCRbeta chain sequencing, PBMC samples from trial participants were taken at day 0 and at day 28 after the second dose. The V end loses 7 bases and the J end loses 5 bases, and a stretch of 14 bases separates them. The CDR3 starts with the cysteine, ends with the phenylalanine, and has 13 residues. Here the CDR3 DNA is all that survives: 39 bases in frame from base 1. From a lookup of the germline V gene, CDR1 and CDR2 are SNHLY and FYNNEI. The CDR3 regions of human TCRbeta chains were analyzed by immunosequencing. Per the authors' processing: Repertoire TCRs were checked for matches against a reference library of SARS-CoV-2-specific TCRs that had been generated using the MIRA antigen-specificity platform. Breadth was defined as the fraction of unique TCRs that were SARS-CoV-2-associated. Depth was defined as the fraction of total T cells that were SARS-CoV-2-associated. Using the MIRA data, each spike-specific TCR was assigned both to the spike region to which the TCR was reactive and to a CD4 or CD8 class. Log10-transformed breadth and depth values were compared by one-way ANOVA with Sidak's multiple comparisons tests. TCRdb re-hosts the immuneACCESS table, in-frame sequences only. Its copies lack some clones; in the studies checked, an unresolved V gene accounts for under half of them, and the cause for the rest is not known. D and trimming come from the DNA, and the V and J calls and clone size come from that table. For this sample the table gives approximately 84,000 clones, of which around 86% were detected only once. 2.4% of the sample goes to the ten largest clones.

The V and J segments used are TRBV2 and TRBJ1-2, and perhaps TRBD1 as D gene, on 5 matching bases. The sequencing used peripheral blood, collected on day 0 of AZD1222 vaccination. The source of this sequence is an adult in good health. The CDR3 sequence is CASIVDPGYGYTF. The DNA sequence is TGTGCCAGCATAGTCGACCCAGGGTATGGCTACACCTTC.